The 30 T cell receptor beta chains in this list originate from one sample, sequenced in a study of T cell repertoires in cytomegalovirus infection. TCRdb redid the calling of the reads with MiXCR, one entry per CDR3 protein. Of approximately 500,000 distinct CDR3 sequences listed, about 11% were seen once; the top ten hold around 9.6%. Input material: PBMCs. The receptors were sampled from a human donor in good health (CMV status not recorded). Some clones in this sample may be carry-over from other donors' samples.

This clonotype was seen ten or more times. This chain uses TRBV14 with TRBJ2-5, with D possibly TRBD1 on 5 matching bases. The CDR3 contains 16 residues. The V and J ends lost 0 bases and 3 bases respectively, with 14 bases between them. Germline lookup yields CDR1 SGHDN and CDR2 FVKESK. CDR3 DNA sequence: TGTGCCAGCAGCCAAGATTCAAGGGGTGGGGAAGAGACCCAGTACTTC. Encoded protein: CASSQDSRGGEETQYF.

The chain is built from TRBV11-1 and TRBJ2-1, with 8 positions matching TRBD2. V was clipped by 4 bases and J by 5 bases; unmatched bases: 13. The CDR3 is 17 amino acids. The germline V gene encodes CDR1 SGHAT and CDR2 FQDESV (reference sequence). CDR3: CASSSGRVGREDNEQFF. CDR3 in DNA: TGTGCCAGCAGCTCAGGGAGAGTGGGGCGGGAGGACAATGAGCAGTTCTTC.

The chain carries TRBV23-1 and TRBJ2-5; D remains ambiguous. TRBV23-1 is filed as an ORF, its function uncertain. The ends were cut back, 1 base at V and 1 base at J, with 13 bases in the middle. The CDR3 length is 16 residues. The CDR3 sequence: CASSQWEEVLQETQYF. In DNA, the CDR3 is TGCGCCAGCAGTCAATGGGAAGAGGTACTCCAAGAGACCCAGTACTTC.

This clonotype was seen ten or more times. The gene calls are TRBV11-2 and TRBJ1-5; D gene unclear. Trimming stripped 3 bases from V and 6 bases from J, with 9 bases between. Germline lookup yields CDR1 SGHAT and CDR2 FQNNGV. The CDR3 contains 13 residues. The CDR3 region is CASSFGVSQPQHF. CDR3 nucleotides: TGTGCCAGCAGCTTCGGGGTGAGTCAGCCCCAGCATTTT.

V usage is TRBV5-1 and J usage is TRBJ2-5; 8 bases are shared with TRBD2. CDR1 and CDR2 from the germline V gene are SGHRS and YFSETQ. V trimming: 8 bases; J trimming: 3 bases; junction bases outside the gene matches: 3. The CDR3 is 12 amino acids. The CDR3 is CARSGGEETQYF. The DNA for the CDR3 is TGCGCCAGGAGCGGGGGAGAAGAGACCCAGTACTTC.

The sample holds many counts of this clonotype. An end of the junction does not agree with germline; a read error may underlie this. This chain links TRBV7-8 with TRBJ2-7; no clear D gene. Germline-derived CDR1 and CDR2 are SGHVS and FQNEAQ. This CDR3 spans 11 amino acids. CDR3 loop: CASSFREGLRF. For the CDR3, the DNA is TGTGCCAGCAGCTTCCGAGAAGGCCTCCGCTTC. The whole variable domain, filled in from reference TRBV7-8 and TRBJ2-7, reads GAGVSQSPRYKVAKRGQDVALRCDPISGHVSLFWYQQALGQGPEFLTYFQNEAQLDKSGLPSDRFFAERPEGSVSTLKIQRTQQEDSAVYLCASSFREGLRFGPGTRLTVT.

The V gene is TRBV11-3, the J gene TRBJ2-2; maybe TRBD1 (6 bases). The CDR3 has 14 residues. V was clipped by 5 bases and J by 5 bases, with 12 bases between them. CDR1 and CDR2 from the germline V gene are SGHNT and YENEEA. The DNA of the CDR3 is TGTGCCAGCAGCAGGGACGGGACAACCGGGGAGCTGTTTTTT. It yields the protein CASSRDGTTGELFF.

The table lists this clonotype with many counts. V is TRBV27 and J is TRBJ2-1; 8 bases are a match to TRBD2. The CDR3 length is 15 residues. The germline V gene encodes CDR1 MNHEY and CDR2 SMNVEV (reference sequence). The junction had 9 bases not matched to a gene; V was cut back by 10 bases and J by 1 base. The CDR3 nucleotides read TGTGCCACCCCGCTGCGGGAGGTATCCTACAATGAGCAGTTCTTC. Its protein product is CATPLREVSYNEQFF.

J is TRBJ2-5 and V is TRBV2; 8 bases agree with TRBD2. The CDR3 covers 15 residues. The V gene's germline CDR1 is SNHLY and CDR2 FYNNEI. Unmatched junction bases numbered 2, after V lost 2 bases and J lost 0 bases. As DNA, the CDR3 is TGTGCCAGCAGTGAAACTAGCGGATACCAAGAGACCCAGTACTTC. It codes for CASSETSGYQETQYF.

This clonotype was observed at least ten times. V is TRBV7-8 and J is TRBJ2-1; 11 bases match TRBD2. The germline gives CDR1 SGHVS, CDR2 FQNEAQ. The ends lost 0 bases at V and 4 bases at J; junction bases unmatched: 2. The CDR3 is made up of 16 amino acids. CDR3 sequence reads: CASSLALAGGYNEQFF. The DNA for the CDR3 is TGTGCCAGCAGCTTAGCCCTAGCGGGGGGATACAATGAGCAGTTCTTC.

There are many counts of this clonotype. The V gene is TRBV6-2 or TRBV6-3, the J gene TRBJ2-5, with 7 bases matching TRBD1. The CDR3 contains 15 residues. The J segment lost 2 bases and the V segment lost 6 bases, leaving 9 bases of the junction unmatched. Per the germline V gene, CDR1 is MNHEY and CDR2 is SVGEGT. The CDR3 bases are TGTGCCAGCAGCCCCGGGACAGTTTCACAAGAGACCCAGTACTTC. Translating it yields CASSPGTVSQETQYF.

V usage is TRBV28 and J usage is TRBJ2-3, with TRBD2 matching 8 bases. The CDR3 length is 16 residues. J lost 3 bases, V lost 6 bases, and 11 bases had no gene match. Per germline, CDR1 MDHEN and CDR2 SYDVKM. CDR3 in amino acids: CASSSSSGLGTDTQYF. Here the CDR3 DNA reads TGTGCCAGCAGCAGCTCCTCGGGACTAGGGACAGATACGCAGTATTTT.

This clonotype has ten or more counts. V gene TRBV28 combines with J gene TRBJ2-7, with TRBD1 matching over 9 bases. Losses at the gene ends were 5 bases for V and 0 bases for J; bases not matched to a gene: 5. The CDR3 has 15 amino acids. Germline lookup yields CDR1 MDHEN and CDR2 SYDVKM. The CDR3 region is CASSLGDRDSYEQYF. The CDR3 coding sequence is TGTGCCAGCAGTCTGGGGGACAGGGACTCCTACGAGCAGTACTTC.

V is TRBV20-1 and J is TRBJ2-1, with a possible D match to TRBD2 (6 bases). Trimming cost V 0 bases and J 9 bases, with 30 bases left between them. Per the germline V gene, CDR1 is DFQATT and CDR2 is SNEGSKA (reference sequence). The CDR3 consists of 19 residues. The CDR3 nucleotides are TGCAGTGCTAGAGATCTTCGCCTCCTGACTAGGCCTGGGACGGCTGAGCAGTTCTTC. This translates into CSARDLRLLTRPGTAEQFF.

This clonotype was counted at least ten times. The rearrangement links TRBV5-6 to TRBJ2-1; no reliable D call. Germline V gene lookup returns CDR1 SGHDT and CDR2 YYEEEE. V was trimmed by 1 base and J by 5 bases, leaving 7 bases between them. The CDR3 covers 13 residues. The DNA of the CDR3 is TGTGCCAGCAGCTTGTCGGAAAACAATGAGCAGTTCTTC. It specifies CASSLSENNEQFF.

This clonotype was counted many times. The V call is TRBV7-3, the J call TRBJ2-3, with D perhaps TRBD1 (5 bases). The CDR3 length is 15 residues. V was clipped by 4 bases and J by 2 bases, with 13 bases between them. Germline loops: CDR1 SGHTA, CDR2 FQGTGA. CDR3 DNA sequence: TGTGCCAGCAGCTCCACAGGCACATACACAGATACGCAGTATTTT. Translated, it gives CASSSTGTYTDTQYF. The variable domain in full, completed from reference TRBV7-3 and TRBJ2-3, reads GAGVSQTPSNKVTEKGKYVELRCDPISGHTALYWYRQSLGQGPEFLIYFQGTGAADDSGLPNDRFFAVRPEGSVSTLKIQRTERGDSAVYLCASSSTGTYTDTQYFGPGTRLTVL.

This clonotype was seen many times. The chain joins TRBV12-3 or TRBV12-4 to TRBJ1-3; D call uncertain. CDR3 length: 13 residues. V gave up 3 bases and J gave up 7 bases, with 10 bases separating them. In nucleotides, the CDR3 is TGTGCCAGCAGTTTGGACGGTCGGAACACCATATATTTT. Residues: CASSLDGRNTIYF.

This rearrangement joins TRBV28 to TRBJ2-7; 10 bases are a match to TRBD1. CDR1 MDHEN and CDR2 SYDVKM come from the germline V gene. V dropped 6 bases and J dropped 6; count of bases not matched to a gene: 2. This CDR3 is built from 12 residues. The chain's CDR3 is CASSRDRGEQYF. The CDR3 nucleotides are TGTGCCAGCAGCAGGGACAGGGGCGAGCAGTACTTC. Complete variable domain (other parts from reference TRBV28 and TRBJ2-7): DVKVTQSSRYLVKRTGEKVFLECVQDMDHENMFWYRQDPGLGLRLIYFSYDVKMKEKGDIPEGYSVSREKKERFSLILESASTNQTSMYLCASSRDRGEQYFGPGTRLTVT.

This clonotype was counted many times. One end of the junction is discordant with germline, which a read error may explain. This rearrangement joins TRBV6-2 or TRBV6-3 to TRBJ2-2; 9 bases are a match to TRBD1. Germline values: CDR1 MNHEY, CDR2 SVGEGT. There are 16 residues in the CDR3. The CDR3 sequence is CASSYRTGANAGELFF. The CDR3 DNA reads TGTGCCAGCAGTTACCGGACAGGGGCGAACGCCGGGGAGCTGTTTTTT.

This clonotype has ten or more counts. The chain is built from TRBV7-2 and TRBJ1-2, with 8 bases identical to TRBD1. V was pared by 6 bases and J by 8 bases, with 17 bases of the junction left unmatched. Germline loops: CDR1 SGHTA, CDR2 FQGNSA. The CDR3 length is 16 residues. The CDR3 DNA reads as TGTGCCAGCAGATATAACTCAGGGGGCTTCCCAGGGGGCTACACCTTC. Protein sequence: CASRYNSGGFPGGYTF.

Only a few counts were recorded for this clonotype. The gene calls are TRBV5-5 and TRBJ2-3, with TRBD2 identical over 12 bases. Germline assignment: CDR1 SGHKS and CDR2 YYEKEE (reference sequence). The CDR3 totals 16 residues. V lost 1 base and J lost 4; bases outside the gene matches: 4. The DNA of the CDR3 is TGTGCCAGCAGCTTGAAACTAGCGGGGGGATCAGATACGCAGTATTTT. Translating it yields CASSLKLAGGSDTQYF.

The rearrangement joins TRBV19 to TRBJ2-2, with unresolved D. Trimming stripped 3 bases from V and 0 bases from J, with 14 bases between. CDR1 is LNHDA and CDR2 is SQIVND in the germline V gene (reference sequence). CDR3 size: 17 residues. Here the CDR3 DNA reads TGTGCCAGTAGTATTATTACAGACTTTGCGAACACCGGGGAGCTGTTTTTT. This codes for CASSIITDFANTGELFF.

This clonotype was counted ten times or more. The gene calls are TRBV28 and TRBJ2-7; no clear D gene. Trimming took 6 bases from V and 5 from J, leaving 14 bases between them. CDR1 and CDR2 (germline): MDHEN, SYDVKM. The CDR3 consists of 13 residues. The CDR3 bases are TGTGCCAGCAGCCTCCCTCAAGAAGACGAGCAGTACTTC. It is translated as CASSLPQEDEQYF.

The sample holds one count of this clonotype. The CDR3 DNA reads as TGTGCCAGCAGCCTATCGGGACGGGAGCAGTTCTTC. Translating gives CASSLSGREQFF. The chain is built from TRBV3-1 and TRBJ2-1, with D perhaps given as TRBD1 or TRBD2 (5 bases each). Germline V gene data show CDR1 as LGHDT and CDR2 as YNNKEL (reference sequence). Trimming took 4 bases from V and 10 from J, leaving 11 bases between them. The CDR3 sequence is 12 residues long.

This clonotype has ten or more counts. The CDR3: CASGQGEDGGPGYTF. Here the CDR3 DNA reads TGTGCCAGCGGGCAGGGTGAAGATGGGGGACCCGGCTACACCTTC. This rearrangement joins TRBV7-3 to TRBJ1-2; D might be TRBD1 (5 bases). V was trimmed by 8 bases and J by 8 bases, leaving 24 bases between them. The CDR3 is 15 residues long. The germline gives CDR1 SGHTA, CDR2 FQGTGA.

This clonotype was seen ten or more times. The V gene is TRBV7-9, the J gene TRBJ1-6, with D possibly TRBD1 on 6 matching bases. V gave up 4 bases and J gave up 0 bases, with 16 bases separating them. This CDR3 comprises 18 residues. The germline V gene has CDR1 SEHNR and CDR2 FQNEAQ (reference sequence). The CDR3 nucleotides read TGTGCCAGCAGCTCGGGGCCGGGACACAGCTCCTATAATTCACCCCTCCACTTT. This gives the protein CASSSGPGHSSYNSPLHF.

This chain uses TRBV19 with TRBJ2-7; tentatively, D is TRBD2 (5 bases). Trimming shortened V by 2 bases and J by 6 bases, and 5 bases separated the two germline ends. There are 11 residues in the CDR3. Looked up from germline, CDR1 is LNHDA and CDR2 is SQIVND (reference sequence). Here the CDR3 DNA reads TGTGCCAGTAGTATAAGCGGCGAGCAGTACTTC. Translated, it gives CASSISGEQYF. The full variable domain, rest sourced from reference TRBV19 and TRBJ2-7, is DGGITQSPKYLFRKEGQNVTLSCEQNLNHDAMYWYRQDPGQGLRLIYYSQIVNDFQKGDIAEGYSVSREKKESFPLTVTSAQKNPTAFYLCASSISGEQYFGPGTRLTVT.

In its sample, this clonotype was seen many times. The chain has TRBV28 and TRBJ2-7, with TRBD1 matching 8 bases. Germline V gene sequence: CDR1 MDHEN, CDR2 SYDVKM. Trimming at V came to 6 bases and at J to 6 bases, leaving 10 bases not matched to a gene. There are 14 residues in the CDR3. The CDR3 coding sequence is TGTGCCAGCAGCTTGACAGGGGTTGCCCTCGAGCAGTACTTC. Translation: CASSLTGVALEQYF.

This clonotype was counted a few times. The chain joins TRBV10-3 to TRBJ1-1; D call uncertain. V dropped 0 bases and J dropped 5 bases, with 7 bases sitting between them. This CDR3 spans 13 amino acids. Germline-derived CDR1 and CDR2 are ENHRY and SYGVKD. The CDR3 sequence is CAISESMATEAFF. As DNA, the CDR3 is TGTGCCATCAGTGAGTCAATGGCTACTGAAGCTTTCTTT.

This clonotype was seen only a few times. The rearrangement joins TRBV10-3 to TRBJ2-2; 8 bases line up with TRBD1. V shed 8 bases, J shed 6 bases, and the junction held 17 bases outside the gene matches. Germline lookup yields CDR1 ENHRY and CDR2 SYGVKD. This CDR3 comprises 17 residues. The CDR3 region has the DNA TGTGCCATCGGCGGGACAGGAGTTAGGGCCAGCGCCGGGGAGCTGTTTTTT. Protein sequence: CAIGGTGVRASAGELFF.